Listed here are 22 T cell receptor beta chains from one sample, sequenced in a study of technical replicates of blood from a handful of donors. Measured with immunoSEQ multiplex PCR; TCRdb has only the in-frame clones, and not every one. This table holds approximately 76,000 clones, about 86% found once. Sequencing was carried out using PBMCs. These receptors were collected from a human donor in good health. Some clones in this sample may be carry-over from other donors' samples.

The chain is built from TRBV21-1 and TRBJ2-1; the table's D gene call, TRBD2, was not cross checked with the DNA. TRBV21-1 constitutes a pseudogene. CDR3 size: 14 residues. DNA of the CDR3: TGTGCCAGGTCGGGACTGCCGATTTACAATGAGCAGTTCTTC. It is translated as CARSGLPIYNEQFF.

The J gene is TRBJ2-7, the V gene TRBV10-3; D remains ambiguous. Germline-derived CDR1 and CDR2 are ENHRY and SYGVKD. V lost 4 bases to trimming and J lost 5 bases, with 15 bases between them. This CDR3 has 14 residues. CDR3 residues: CAISVAGNVDEQYF. The CDR3 region has the DNA TGTGCCATCAGTGTAGCTGGCAATGTCGACGAGCAGTACTTC.

V gene TRBV5-6 combines with J gene TRBJ2-1; 8 nucleotides align to TRBD2. This CDR3 region has 16 residues. The ends lost 5 bases at V and 8 bases at J; junction bases unmatched: 15. Germline-derived CDR1 and CDR2 are SGHDT and YYEEEE. As DNA, the CDR3 is TGTGCCAGCAGACATGGAACGGGGGGGCGCTTAGATGAGCAGTTCTTC. Residues: CASRHGTGGRLDEQFF.

The chain couples TRBV11-3 to TRBJ2-5; 9 bases are shared with TRBD1. The germline CDR1 and CDR2 sequences are SGHNT and YENEEA. Trimming took 5 bases from V and 5 from J; bases not matched to a gene: 9. This CDR3 spans 15 amino acids. CDR3 sequence (DNA): TGTGCCAGCAGCACCGGGACAGGGTCTTGGGAGACCCAGTACTTC. Translated, it gives CASSTGTGSWETQYF.

The chain carries TRBV4-3 and TRBJ2-3, with 7 bases aligning to TRBD1. The CDR3 sequence is 15 residues long. In germline, CDR1 is LGHNA, CDR2 YSLEER. Trimming took 2 bases from V and 0 from J; bases not matched to a gene: 2. Here the CDR3 reads CASSQRQGSTDTQYF. For the CDR3, the DNA is TGCGCCAGCAGCCAAAGACAGGGTAGCACAGATACGCAGTATTTT.

This chain joins TRBV7-3 and TRBJ2-3, with 9 bases that match TRBD2. This CDR3 is 14 amino acids long. Germline V CDR1 and CDR2: SGHTA, FQGTGA. V shed 5 bases, J shed 3 bases, and the junction held 3 bases outside the gene matches. This CDR3 is CASSPGLATDTQYF. CDR3 nucleotides: TGTGCCAGCAGCCCCGGACTAGCGACAGATACGCAGTATTTT.

This chain uses TRBV9 with TRBJ2-1; 10 positions match TRBD1. Germline assignment: CDR1 SGDLS and CDR2 YYNGEE. This CDR3 has 16 amino acids. Germline trimming cut 3 bases from V and 1 base from J; bases unmatched to any gene: 4. The CDR3 DNA sequence: TGTGCCAGCAGCGCGGGGGACAGGGGTTCCTACAATGAGCAGTTCTTC. Translating gives CASSAGDRGSYNEQFF.

The V call is TRBV6-5, the J call TRBJ2-1; D uncertain. Deletions cut 2 bases from V and 2 bases from J, with 7 bases between. Germline V gives CDR1 MNHEY, CDR2 SVGAGI. The CDR3 sequence is 14 residues long. CDR3: CASSYLGAYNEQFF. The CDR3 nucleotides read TGTGCCAGCAGTTACCTAGGTGCCTACAATGAGCAGTTCTTC.

V is TRBV2 and J is TRBJ2-7, with 7 bases identical to TRBD1. The V gene's germline CDR1 is SNHLY and CDR2 FYNNEI. The junction had 4 bases not matched to a gene; V was cut back by 11 bases and J by 3 bases. The CDR3 length is 11 residues. This CDR3 is CAGGQDYEQYF. The CDR3 DNA sequence: TGTGCCGGTGGACAGGACTACGAGCAGTACTTC. Full variable domain (missing parts from reference TRBV2 and TRBJ2-7): EPEVTQTPSHQVTQMGQEVILRCVPISNHLYFYWYRQILGQKVEFLVSFYNNEISEKSEIFDDQFSVERPDGSNFTLKIRSTKLEDSAMYFCAGGQDYEQYFGPGTRLTVT.

This clone turned up a few times. The chain is built from TRBV9 and TRBJ2-1, with 8 bases matching TRBD2. The CDR3 extends over 16 amino acids. CDR1 is SGDLS and CDR2 is YYNGEE in the germline V gene. V lost 0 bases and J lost 2; bases outside the gene matches: 4. CDR3 sequence: CASSVGAGGPYNEQFF. The DNA of the CDR3 is TGTGCCAGCAGCGTAGGGGCGGGGGGACCCTACAATGAGCAGTTCTTC.

The chain is built from TRBV6-1 and TRBJ1-1; D unresolved. The CDR3 is made up of 13 amino acids. Per germline, CDR1 MNHNS and CDR2 SASEGT. The ends were cut back, 4 bases at V and 1 base at J, with 7 bases in the middle. The CDR3 loop reads CASSVSWNTEAFF. CDR3 bases: TGTGCCAGCAGTGTGAGCTGGAACACTGAAGCTTTCTTT.

The genes are TRBV11-2 and TRBJ2-7; 12 nucleotides match TRBD2. The CDR3 runs to 18 residues. Per the germline V gene, CDR1 is SGHAT and CDR2 is FQNNGV. V gave up 1 base and J gave up 2 bases; unmatched junction bases: 9. The CDR3 DNA is TGTGCCAGCAGCTTAGCGAGGTGGACTAGCGGGACAACCTACGAGCAGTACTTC. Residues: CASSLARWTSGTTYEQYF.

The V gene is TRBV11-2, the J gene TRBJ2-1; D might be TRBD2 (8 bases). The CDR3 has 16 amino acids. The V gene's germline CDR1 is SGHAT and CDR2 FQNNGV. Trimming stripped 0 bases from V and 10 bases from J, with 19 bases between. The CDR3 region has the DNA TGTGCCAGCAGCTTAGATCCTCCGGGACTAGGGGGCGAGCAGTTCTTC. This gives the protein CASSLDPPGLGGEQFF.

This clone was detected once. The rearrangement joins TRBV11-2 to TRBJ2-7; 10 nucleotides match TRBD2. The ends lost 5 bases at V and 2 bases at J; junction bases unmatched: 6. CDR1 is SGHAT, CDR2 FQNNGV, per germline. The CDR3 has 15 residues. The CDR3 reads CASSIGTSETYEQYF. The CDR3, as DNA: TGTGCCAGCAGCATCGGGACTAGCGAGACCTACGAGCAGTACTTC. The complete variable domain, with remaining parts taken from reference TRBV11-2 and TRBJ2-7, reads EAGVAQSPRYKIIEKRQSVAFWCNPISGHATLYWYQQILGQGPKLLIQFQNNGVVDDSQLPKDRFSAERLKGVDSTLKIQPAKLEDSAVYLCASSIGTSETYEQYFGPGTRLTVT.

The chain employs TRBV27 and TRBJ1-3, with D perhaps matching TRBD1 (6 bases). Germline V gene sequence: CDR1 MNHEY, CDR2 SMNVEV (reference sequence). The CDR3 has 14 amino acids. The V gene lost 6 bases and the J gene lost 4 bases, with 13 bases spanning the gap. The CDR3: CASSTQGSGNTIYF. Written as DNA, the CDR3 is TGTGCCAGCAGCACACAGGGCTCAGGAAACACCATATATTTT.

The chain couples TRBV11-2 to TRBJ2-7; D is undetermined. Per germline, CDR1 SGHAT and CDR2 FQNNGV. CDR3 length: 15 amino acids. Trimming took 7 bases from V and 0 from J, leaving 16 bases between them. CDR3 sequence: CASTPNLVDSYEQYF. The DNA of the CDR3 is TGTGCCAGCACTCCTAACCTTGTTGACTCCTACGAGCAGTACTTC. Supplemented by reference TRBV11-2 and TRBJ2-7, the full variable domain reads EAGVAQSPRYKIIEKRQSVAFWCNPISGHATLYWYQQILGQGPKLLIQFQNNGVVDDSQLPKDRFSAERLKGVDSTLKIQPAKLEDSAVYLCASTPNLVDSYEQYFGPGTRLTVT.

V is TRBV11-2 and J is TRBJ2-3; a weak D match, TRBD1 (5 bases). Trimming shortened V by 5 bases and J by 0 bases, and 9 bases separated the two germline ends. This CDR3 is 14 amino acids long. Germline V gene sequence: CDR1 SGHAT, CDR2 FQNNGV. Here the CDR3 reads CASSRTPSTDTQYF. In nucleotides, the CDR3 is TGTGCCAGCAGCCGGACACCAAGCACAGATACGCAGTATTTT. The full variable domain, rest sourced from reference TRBV11-2 and TRBJ2-3, is EAGVAQSPRYKIIEKRQSVAFWCNPISGHATLYWYQQILGQGPKLLIQFQNNGVVDDSQLPKDRFSAERLKGVDSTLKIQPAKLEDSAVYLCASSRTPSTDTQYFGPGTRLTVL.

The rearrangement links TRBV10-3 to TRBJ1-1; D gene ambiguous. This CDR3 is built from 14 residues. Trimming removed 11 bases at V and 3 bases at J, with 19 bases between. Germline V gives CDR1 ENHRY, CDR2 SYGVKD. CDR3 in DNA: TGTGCCGTACGTTACAGAGTTCCGGACACTGAAGCTTTCTTT. Its translation: CAVRYRVPDTEAFF.

The rearrangement joins TRBV5-6 to TRBJ2-6; maybe TRBD2 (5 bases). The CDR3 contains 18 residues. V was shortened by 5 bases and J by 1 base, with 19 bases between the two germline ends. CDR1 and CDR2 from the germline V gene are SGHDT and YYEEEE. CDR3 amino acids: CASRIGVLDVSGANVLTF. In DNA form, the CDR3 reads TGTGCCAGCAGGATCGGGGTACTCGATGTATCTGGGGCCAACGTCCTGACTTTC.

The V gene is TRBV29-1, the J gene TRBJ1-1; D gene unclear. The CDR3 spans 15 residues. V was cut by 0 bases and J by 1 base, with 12 bases left in between. The germline V gene has CDR1 SQVTM and CDR2 ANQGSEA. The CDR3 coding sequence is TGCAGCGTTGAAGATCAGGTTGCAGGGAACACTGAAGCTTTCTTT. Encoded protein: CSVEDQVAGNTEAFF.

The genes are TRBV19 and TRBJ1-1; a possible D gene is TRBD1 (6 bases). This CDR3 has 16 amino acids. Per germline, CDR1 LNHDA and CDR2 SQIVND (reference sequence). Trimming removed 6 bases from V and 1 base from J, with 18 bases in between. The CDR3 bases are TGTGCCAGTAGACCCCCTGGGGACACGCCGAACACTGAAGCTTTCTTT. It codes for CASRPPGDTPNTEAFF.

The chain employs TRBV6-8 and TRBJ2-3, with TRBD2 matching over 11 bases. The trim removed 7 bases at V and 7 bases at J, leaving 13 bases unmatched. The CDR3 runs to 16 residues. Germline CDR1 reads MNHGY; CDR2 reads SAAAGT. The CDR3: CASTIVGTSGNYTQYF. CDR3 nucleotide sequence: TGTGCCAGCACCATCGTAGGGACTAGCGGAAATTATACGCAGTATTTT.